Below, 22 T cell receptor beta chains from the same sample are listed, as sequenced in a study of shared clonotypes between healthy human individuals. Repertoires were generated with immunoSEQ multiplex PCR, while TCRdb's copy carries only in-frame clones and drops some. The table shows fewer than 1.8 million clones, with roughly 98.5% occurring only once. The sequencing sample was made of naive CD4+ T cells sorted from blood. Subset of the sample: CD45RA+ positively selected. The receptors here all came from a young man in good health.

This chain joins TRBV19 and TRBJ2-7; 7 bases align to TRBD2. CDR1 LNHDA and CDR2 SQIVND come from the germline V gene (reference sequence). V lost 5 bases to trimming and J lost 1 base; unmatched junction nucleotides: 8. CDR3 length: 15 residues. The CDR3 DNA follows: TGTGCCAGTAGTGGGGGAGGGGACCGATCCTACGAGCAGTACTTC. Translating gives CASSGGGDRSYEQYF.

This sequence joins TRBV18 and TRBJ1-5, with no clear D. The CDR3 loop spans 15 amino acids. Germline-derived CDR1 and CDR2 are KGHSH and LQKENI. The V end lost 1 base, the J end lost 4 bases, and 11 bases lay between the germline ends. This chain's CDR3 is CASSPRGNINQPQHF. Here the CDR3 DNA reads TGTGCCAGCTCACCACGGGGAAACATAAATCAGCCCCAGCATTTT. Variable domain in full (rest from reference TRBV18 and TRBJ1-5): NAGVMQNPRHLVRRRGQEARLRCSPMKGHSHVYWYRQLPEEGLKFMVYLQKENIIDESGMPKERFSAEFPKEGPSILRIQQVVRGDSAAYFCASSPRGNINQPQHFGDGTRLSIL.

This chain uses TRBV7-3 with TRBJ2-7, with D uncertain. The CDR3 loop spans 13 amino acids. Germline V gene sequence: CDR1 SGHTA, CDR2 FQGTGA. The germline V and J ends were trimmed by 3 bases and 3 bases, with 9 bases remaining between them. CDR3 nucleotides: TGTGCCAGCAGCTTTTACATAGGCTACGAGCAGTACTTC. This codes for CASSFYIGYEQYF.

The chain has TRBV5-1 and TRBJ1-1, with TRBD1 identical over 8 bases. CDR1 is SGHRS, CDR2 YFSETQ, per germline. This CDR3 comprises 15 residues. Trimming took 4 bases from V and 5 from J; bases not matched to a gene: 10. CDR3 region: CASSEPTGGFTEAFF. In nucleotides, the CDR3 is TGCGCCAGCAGCGAGCCTACAGGGGGATTTACTGAAGCTTTCTTT. Full variable domain (rest looked up from reference TRBV5-1 and TRBJ1-1): KAGVTQTPRYLIKTRGQQVTLSCSPISGHRSVSWYQQTPGQGLQFLFEYFSETQRNKGNFPGRFSGRQFSNSRSEMNVSTLELGDSALYLCASSEPTGGFTEAFFGQGTRLTVV.

As concerns this clone: Other nucleotide sequences in the sample specify the same CDR3. The chain is built from TRBV5-1 and TRBJ2-3; the match to TRBD1 covers 8 bases. The V gene's germline CDR1 is SGHRS and CDR2 YFSETQ. The V gene end was trimmed by 2 bases and the J gene end by 6 bases; junction bases not matched to a gene: 8. CDR3 length: 15 residues. CDR3 amino acids: CASSFPGQGSDTQYF. The CDR3, as DNA: TGCGCCAGCAGCTTTCCCGGACAGGGAAGCGATACGCAGTATTTT. Looking up the rest from reference TRBV5-1 and TRBJ2-3 gives the full variable domain: KAGVTQTPRYLIKTRGQQVTLSCSPISGHRSVSWYQQTPGQGLQFLFEYFSETQRNKGNFPGRFSGRQFSNSRSEMNVSTLELGDSALYLCASSFPGQGSDTQYFGPGTRLTVL.

As concerns this clone: Other DNA sequences of this sample code for an identical CDR3. The rearrangement uses TRBV5-1 and TRBJ2-1; the D is unclear. Trimming took 4 bases from V and 7 from J, leaving 6 bases between them. Germline V gene lookup returns CDR1 SGHRS and CDR2 YFSETQ. The CDR3 extends over 11 amino acids. The CDR3 loop is CASSLKNEQFF. Here the CDR3 DNA reads TGCGCCAGCAGCCTAAAGAATGAGCAGTTCTTC.

This chain uses TRBV5-4 with TRBJ2-2; D is perhaps TRBD2 (6 bases). Germline lookup yields CDR1 SGHNT and CDR2 YYREEE (reference sequence). V was cut by 5 bases and J by 3 bases, with 17 bases left in between. The CDR3 spans 16 residues. The CDR3 DNA sequence: TGTGCCAGCAGAGGGCGGGACCGATTGGACACCGGGGAGCTGTTTTTT. It specifies CASRGRDRLDTGELFF.

J is TRBJ2-1 and V is TRBV7-2, with D perhaps being TRBD1 or TRBD2 (5 bases each). Trimming took 3 bases from V and 6 from J, leaving 15 bases between them. The length of the CDR3 is 15 residues. The germline CDR1 and CDR2 sequences are SGHTA and FQGNSA. The CDR3 DNA sequence: TGTGCCAGCAGCTTCACCGGGACCCAGAGCAATGAGCAGTTCTTC. This sequence encodes CASSFTGTQSNEQFF.

The chain employs TRBV5-1 and TRBJ1-3; the D is unclear. The CDR3 runs 14 residues. Looked up from germline, CDR1 is SGHRS and CDR2 is YFSETQ. Trimming left V 0 bases short and J 0 bases short, with 4 bases between. CDR3 residues: CASSLDLSGNTIYF. The CDR3 nucleotides are TGCGCCAGCAGCTTGGATCTCTCTGGAAACACCATATATTTT.

The chain is built from TRBV5-4 and TRBJ2-5; TRBD2 matches 8 bases. The CDR3 consists of 14 residues. The V and J ends lost 9 bases and 1 base, in that order; junction bases with no gene match: 8. Looked up from germline, CDR1 is SGHNT and CDR2 is YYREEE (reference sequence). This chain's CDR3 is CATGPTSVQETQYF. The CDR3, as DNA: TGTGCCACAGGCCCGACTAGCGTCCAAGAGACCCAGTACTTC.

The V call is TRBV7-9, the J call TRBJ2-7, with a weak D call TRBD1 (6 bases). The CDR3 sequence is 14 residues long. The V gene lost 4 bases and the J gene lost 0 bases, with 10 bases spanning the gap. The germline CDR1 and CDR2 sequences are SEHNR and FQNEAQ (reference sequence). CDR3 sequence: CASSSDRYSYEQYF. CDR3 nucleotides: TGTGCCAGCAGCTCCGACAGGTACTCCTACGAGCAGTACTTC.

This chain joins TRBV6-1 and TRBJ1-2; possibly TRBD1 for D (5 bases). The V and J ends lost 6 bases and 4 bases respectively, with 12 bases between them. Germline V gene sequence: CDR1 MNHNS, CDR2 SASEGT. The length of the CDR3 is 13 residues. The CDR3 sequence: CASRSRGSYGYTF. The CDR3 DNA sequence: TGTGCCAGCAGGAGTAGGGGTTCCTATGGCTACACCTTC.

This chain links TRBV19 with TRBJ2-7; 11 nucleotides line up with TRBD1. The CDR3 sequence is 15 residues long. Germline trimming cut 5 bases from V and 6 bases from J; bases unmatched to any gene: 9. CDR1 and CDR2 from the germline V gene are LNHDA and SQIVND (reference sequence). CDR3 nucleotides: TGTGCCAGTAGTCCCTTGGACAGGGGGCTTGGCGAGCAGTACTTC. This sequence encodes CASSPLDRGLGEQYF.

V is TRBV18 and J is TRBJ1-1; D is unresolved. The ends were cut back, 8 bases at V and 5 bases at J, with 12 bases in the middle. This CDR3 is built from 12 residues. Germline V gene sequence: CDR1 KGHSH, CDR2 LQKENI. CDR3 nucleotide sequence: TGTGCCAGCACCTCGTTGGGGACTGAAGCTTTCTTT. Translation: CASTSLGTEAFF.

As to this clone: The same CDR3 also results from other DNA sequences found in this sample. This chain joins TRBV6-5 and TRBJ2-6; D is undetermined. CDR1 and CDR2 (germline): MNHEY, SVGAGI. This CDR3 is 13 amino acids long. Trimming pared 6 bases from V and 4 bases from J, leaving 7 bases between. CDR3 sequence: CASSPPGANVLTF. CDR3 coding DNA: TGTGCCAGCAGCCCCCCCGGGGCCAACGTCCTGACTTTC.

V and J are TRBV11-2 and TRBJ2-1; D gene ambiguous. Trimming pared 7 bases from V and 15 bases from J, leaving 10 bases between. The CDR3 consists of 9 residues. Germline CDR1 SGHAT, CDR2 FQNNGV. The CDR3 sequence is CASKWAVFF. CDR3 bases: TGTGCCAGCAAATGGGCGGTGTTCTTC.

The chain is built from TRBV6-7 and TRBJ2-1; the match to TRBD2 covers 9 bases. TRBV6-7 is recorded as an ORF, its role being uncertain. The CDR3 is 16 amino acids. Losses at the gene ends were 3 bases for V and 6 bases for J; bases not matched to a gene: 9. The CDR3 nucleotides read TGTGCCAGCAGTTATTCGCGGGAGGGCCTCACCAATGAGCAGTTCTTC. It translates to CASSYSREGLTNEQFF.

V gene TRBV28 combines with J gene TRBJ2-7, with TRBD2 matching 7 bases. Trimming took 10 bases from V and 8 from J; bases not matched to a gene: 17. This CDR3 is built from 14 residues. Germline V gene data show CDR1 as MDHEN and CDR2 as SYDVKM. CDR3 DNA sequence: TGTGCCATTGGGGGGGATAGAGCAAGCCCGAAGCAGTACTTC. Translating it yields CAIGGDRASPKQYF.

The chain has TRBV11-2 and TRBJ2-7; D remains ambiguous. Looked up from germline, CDR1 is SGHAT and CDR2 is FQNNGV. The CDR3 covers 15 residues. The V end lost 4 bases, the J end lost 0 bases, and 13 bases lay between the germline ends. CDR3 region: CASSSHFQVSYEQYF. The CDR3 DNA is TGTGCCAGCAGCTCCCATTTCCAGGTCTCCTACGAGCAGTACTTC.

This sequence joins TRBV7-9 and TRBJ2-7; D may match TRBD1 or TRBD2 (5 bases each). Trimming cost V 5 bases and J 0 bases, with 17 bases left between them. This CDR3 contains 16 residues. Per germline, CDR1 SEHNR and CDR2 FQNEAQ (reference sequence). In DNA, the CDR3 is TGTGCCAGCAGCACAACCCCGGGACGGAGCTCCTACGAGCAGTACTTC. Residues: CASSTTPGRSSYEQYF.

The chain combines TRBV18 with TRBJ2-7; TRBD2 aligns across 7 bases. The CDR3 covers 15 residues. The germline V gene has CDR1 KGHSH and CDR2 LQKENI. With V trimmed by 0 bases and J by 6 bases, 8 bases remained unmatched. Here the CDR3 reads CASSPPGLPRGEQYF. CDR3 in DNA: TGTGCCAGCTCACCACCGGGACTACCGAGGGGCGAGCAGTACTTC. The full variable domain, rest sourced from reference TRBV18 and TRBJ2-7, is NAGVMQNPRHLVRRRGQEARLRCSPMKGHSHVYWYRQLPEEGLKFMVYLQKENIIDESGMPKERFSAEFPKEGPSILRIQQVVRGDSAAYFCASSPPGLPRGEQYFGPGTRLTVT.

The gene calls are TRBV7-8 and TRBJ2-3; no clear D. The CDR3 loop spans 15 amino acids. Deletions cut 5 bases from V and 1 base from J, with 13 bases between. The germline CDR1 and CDR2 sequences are SGHVS and FQNEAQ. As DNA, the CDR3 is TGTGCCAGCAGCCCTCGGCCGCCTCGCACAGATACGCAGTATTTT. Its protein product is CASSPRPPRTDTQYF.